The text below deals with one T cell receptor beta chain. The sample comes from a study of cytomegalovirus exposure and HLA in healthy donors. Trimming took 4 bases from V and 4 from J; bases not matched to a gene: 8. There are 15 residues in the CDR3. Germline assignment: CDR1 SGHRS and CDR2 YFSETQ. Primers included in the PCR were 60 Vbeta and 13 Jbeta primers. Data came from immunoSEQ multiplex PCR; TCRdb stores just in-frame clones and leaves some out. This table holds more than 150,000 clones, around 84% found once. The sequenced sample consisted of PBMCs. The gene calls are TRBV5-1 and TRBJ2-1, with 7 positions matching TRBD2. This sequence originates from a girl aged 2 to 9 in good health and CMV-seropositive. CDR3 nucleotide sequence: TGCGCCAGCAGCAGCGGGGTAGCGGAATACAATGAGCAGTTCTTC. Protein product: CASSSGVAEYNEQFF.